The 27 T cell receptor beta chains in this list originate from one sample, sequenced in a study of shared clonotypes between healthy human individuals. TCRdb's table, derived via immunoSEQ multiplex PCR, lists solely in-frame clones and lacks some. The profile covers over 700,000 clones, with 72% appearing a single time and about 1.7% taken by the ten largest. The sequenced sample was memory CD4+ T cells sorted from blood. Subset given: CD45RA-negative fraction. All receptors come from a woman aged 25 to 39 in good health.

The genes are TRBV11-2 and TRBJ2-7; 7 nucleotides line up with TRBD2. J gave up 2 bases and V 1 base, and 8 bases lay outside the gene matches. CDR1 SGHAT and CDR2 FQNNGV come from the germline V gene. The CDR3 sequence is 16 residues long. The CDR3: CASSLASGMLPYEQYF. CDR3 DNA: TGTGCCAGCAGCTTAGCCAGCGGGATGTTACCCTACGAGCAGTACTTC. Full variable domain (missing parts from reference TRBV11-2 and TRBJ2-7): EAGVAQSPRYKIIEKRQSVAFWCNPISGHATLYWYQQILGQGPKLLIQFQNNGVVDDSQLPKDRFSAERLKGVDSTLKIQPAKLEDSAVYLCASSLASGMLPYEQYFGPGTRLTVT.

For this clone: Other nucleotide sequences from this sample produce the same CDR3. The V and J genes are TRBV18 and TRBJ2-7, with D uncertain. The CDR3 length is 12 residues. V lost 4 bases and J lost 4, with 8 bases in between. Per the germline V gene, CDR1 is KGHSH and CDR2 is LQKENI. The CDR3 DNA sequence: TGTGCCAGCTCACGCGACCGGTACGAGCAGTACTTC. Translation gives CASSRDRYEQYF.

In its sample, this clone was seen once. The chain joins TRBV5-4 to TRBJ1-2, with D perhaps matching TRBD1 (6 bases). The CDR3 covers 13 residues. V was trimmed by 1 base and J by 3 bases, leaving 7 bases between them. CDR1 is SGHNT, CDR2 YYREEE, per germline (reference sequence). For the CDR3, the DNA is TGTGCCAGCAGCTTGAAGGGGGACTATGGCTACACCTTC. Its translation is CASSLKGDYGYTF.

For this clone: This specimen includes other DNA sequences encoding the same CDR3. The chain couples TRBV2 to TRBJ1-1, with D possibly TRBD1 on 5 matching bases. Deletions cut 6 bases from V and 2 bases from J, with 10 bases between. CDR1 and CDR2 from the germline V gene are SNHLY and FYNNEI. The CDR3 has 13 amino acids. This CDR3 reads CASSGALNTEAFF. DNA for the CDR3: TGTGCCAGCAGCGGGGCCCTAAACACTGAAGCTTTCTTT.

V gene TRBV9 combines with J gene TRBJ2-3, with D perhaps TRBD2 (5 bases). The germline V and J ends were trimmed by 6 bases and 1 base, with 9 bases remaining between them. From germline, CDR1 is SGDLS and CDR2 YYNGEE. The CDR3 sequence is 13 residues long. In DNA form, the CDR3 reads TGTGCCAGCAATACCGGGGGCACAGATACGCAGTATTTT. Its protein product is CASNTGGTDTQYF. Together with reference TRBV9 and TRBJ2-3, the CDR3 gives the full variable domain: DSGVTQTPKHLITATGQRVTLRCSPRSGDLSVYWYQQSLDQGLQFLIQYYNGEERAKGNILERFSAQQFPDLHSELNLSSLELGDSALYFCASNTGGTDTQYFGPGTRLTVL.

The V and J genes are TRBV5-1 and TRBJ2-1; no reliable D call. Trimming pared 0 bases from V and 5 bases from J, leaving 6 bases between. This CDR3 comprises 13 residues. The germline V gene encodes CDR1 SGHRS and CDR2 YFSETQ. The CDR3 spells CASSLAQHNEQFF. DNA for the CDR3: TGCGCCAGCAGCTTGGCTCAGCACAATGAGCAGTTCTTC.

The chain joins TRBV19 to TRBJ1-1, with D uncertain. The CDR3 sequence is 15 residues long. V lost 3 bases to trimming and J lost 5 bases, with 16 bases between them. The germline V gene encodes CDR1 LNHDA and CDR2 SQIVND (reference sequence). In DNA, the CDR3 is TGTGCCAGTAGTATCAGCGATAGGTGGAAAACTGAAGCTTTCTTT. Residues: CASSISDRWKTEAFF. Filled out from reference TRBV19 and TRBJ1-1, the complete variable domain reads DGGITQSPKYLFRKEGQNVTLSCEQNLNHDAMYWYRQDPGQGLRLIYYSQIVNDFQKGDIAEGYSVSREKKESFPLTVTSAQKNPTAFYLCASSISDRWKTEAFFGQGTRLTVV.

The rearrangement links TRBV11-2 to TRBJ2-7, with D possibly being TRBD2 (5 bases). V was shortened by 5 bases and J by 6 bases, with 11 bases between the two germline ends. CDR3 length equals 12 residues. Germline-derived CDR1 and CDR2 are SGHAT and FQNNGV. The CDR3 DNA is TGTGCCAGCAGCACTAGAGGTTTCGAGCAGTACTTC. Translating it yields CASSTRGFEQYF.

The CDR3 sequence: CASSLAGGADEQFF. Here the CDR3 DNA reads TGTGCCAGCTCGTTAGCGGGAGGTGCGGATGAGCAGTTCTTC. J is TRBJ2-1 and V is TRBV18; TRBD2 aligns across 10 bases. CDR1 and CDR2 from the germline V gene are KGHSH and LQKENI. The junction had 7 bases not matched to a gene; V was cut back by 6 bases and J by 8 bases. The CDR3 consists of 14 residues.

Concerning this clone itself: The identical CDR3 is also encoded by other nucleotide sequences in the sample. V usage is TRBV5-1 and J usage is TRBJ1-4; the D gene is possibly TRBD1 (5 bases). V was pared by 0 bases and J by 8 bases, with 11 bases between. CDR1 and CDR2 from the germline V gene are SGHRS and YFSETQ. The CDR3 extends over 14 amino acids. The CDR3 nucleotides are TGCGCCAGCAGCTTGGGAGGGGCAGGGGAAAAACTGTTTTTT. Its protein product is CASSLGGAGEKLFF.

This chain joins TRBV2 and TRBJ2-1, with TRBD1 identical over 7 bases. The CDR3 has 18 residues. V lost 7 bases, J lost 7 bases, and 22 bases stayed unmatched. Per the germline V gene, CDR1 is SNHLY and CDR2 is FYNNEI. The CDR3 spells CASNRNAGQVSSRNEQFF. For the CDR3, the DNA is TGTGCCAGCAACCGCAATGCAGGACAGGTTTCTTCTCGGAATGAGCAGTTCTTC.

V usage is TRBV10-2 and J usage is TRBJ1-1; D unclear. Germline CDR1 reads WSHSY; CDR2 reads SAAADI. CDR3 length: 10 amino acids. The V and J ends lost 3 bases and 13 bases respectively, with 9 bases between them. The CDR3 protein is CASSELRLFF. CDR3 sequence (DNA): TGCGCCAGCAGTGAACTTCGTCTTTTCTTT.

Notes on this clone: The sample holds other DNA sequences that translate to the same CDR3. This chain joins TRBV5-1 and TRBJ2-2, with D tentatively TRBD1 (6 bases). With 4 bases removed from V and 5 bases from J, the gap between germline ends came to 12 bases. The CDR3 runs to 14 residues. CDR1 is SGHRS, CDR2 YFSETQ, per germline. The CDR3 spells CASSAQGFTGELFF. CDR3 DNA: TGCGCCAGCAGCGCACAGGGATTTACCGGGGAGCTGTTTTTT.

This clone was counted a single time. V gene TRBV5-1 combines with J gene TRBJ2-3, with 11 bases identical to TRBD2. V shed 4 bases and J 1 base; nucleotides not matched to a gene: 2. Germline loops: CDR1 SGHRS, CDR2 YFSETQ. CDR3 length: 15 residues. This CDR3 is CASSVLAGGTDTQYF. For the CDR3, the DNA is TGCGCCAGCAGCGTACTAGCGGGAGGCACAGATACGCAGTATTTT.

This rearrangement joins TRBV30 to TRBJ2-7; no clear D. The length of the CDR3 is 11 residues. CDR1 and CDR2 (germline): GTSNPN, SVGIG (reference sequence). V was pared by 2 bases and J by 5 bases, with 7 bases between. The DNA of the CDR3 is TGTGCCTGGAGTCGCAAAGACGAGCAGTACTTC. It yields the protein CAWSRKDEQYF.

This clone was detected only a few times. This chain connects TRBV2 to TRBJ1-3; D perhaps matches TRBD1 (6 bases). The CDR3 contains 15 residues. Trimming shortened V by 7 bases and J by 0 bases, and 13 bases separated the two germline ends. Germline CDR1 is SNHLY and CDR2 is FYNNEI. The CDR3 spells CASKLQGNSGNTIYF. CDR3 in DNA: TGTGCCAGCAAGTTACAGGGCAACTCTGGAAACACCATATATTTT.

This sequence joins TRBV25-1 and TRBJ2-5; the D is unclear. V was trimmed by 4 bases and J by 2 bases, leaving 11 bases between them. CDR3 length: 14 residues. The germline CDR1 and CDR2 sequences are MGHDK and SYGVNS. The CDR3, as DNA: TGTGCCAGCAGTGGCCGGGCCTATCAAGAGACCCAGTACTTC. Residues: CASSGRAYQETQYF.

The chain uses TRBV5-1 and TRBJ1-1; a weak D match, TRBD1 (6 bases). Germline-derived CDR1 and CDR2 are SGHRS and YFSETQ. The CDR3 has 15 amino acids. V was clipped by 1 base and J by 6 bases, with 16 bases between them. The CDR3, as DNA: TGCGCCAGCAGCTTGTTAGGTCCCAGGACAGCTGAAGCTTTCTTT. Its protein is CASSLLGPRTAEAFF.

CDR3 protein: CASSYVLAGPYEQYF. Here the CDR3 DNA reads TGTGCCAGCAGCTATGTTCTAGCGGGTCCCTACGAGCAGTACTTC. The chain recombines TRBV11-2 with TRBJ2-7; 8 positions match TRBD2. Per germline, CDR1 SGHAT and CDR2 FQNNGV. With V trimmed by 4 bases and J by 2 bases, 7 bases remained unmatched. The CDR3 contains 15 residues.

In this sample, this clone turned up once. The gene calls are TRBV5-8 and TRBJ2-1; maybe TRBD1 (6 bases). Trimming shortened V by 3 bases and J by 1 base, and 20 bases separated the two germline ends. Per germline, CDR1 SGHTS and CDR2 YDEGEE. The CDR3 totals 18 residues. The CDR3 sequence: CASSWGRDTWRSYNEQFF. The CDR3 nucleotides are TGTGCCAGCAGCTGGGGCCGGGACACCTGGAGGTCCTACAATGAGCAGTTCTTC.

The J gene is TRBJ1-5, the V gene TRBV28; maybe TRBD1 (6 bases). CDR3 size: 15 residues. Germline CDR1 is MDHEN and CDR2 is SYDVKM. Deletions cut 6 bases from V and 11 bases from J, with 23 bases between. CDR3: CASSDMDSLRGAQHF. As DNA, the CDR3 is TGTGCCAGCAGCGATATGGACAGCCTCCGAGGAGCCCAGCATTTT.

V usage is TRBV7-9 and J usage is TRBJ2-2; no clear D. Germline CDR1 SEHNR, CDR2 FQNEAQ (reference sequence). The CDR3 runs to 14 residues. Trimming cost V 0 bases and J 0 bases, with 2 bases left between them. The CDR3 loop is CASSLAANTGELFF. The DNA for the CDR3 is TGTGCCAGCAGCTTAGCGGCGAACACCGGGGAGCTGTTTTTT.

This clone was seen at least ten times. The chain has TRBV6-1 and TRBJ2-6; either TRBD1 or TRBD2 may fit D (5 bases each). The CDR3 spans 16 residues. Germline V lookup: CDR1 MNHNS, CDR2 SASEGT. Trimming shortened V by 1 base and J by 3 bases, and 10 bases separated the two germline ends. CDR3 residues: CASSEGGFYGANVLTF. CDR3 bases: TGTGCCAGCAGTGAAGGGGGGTTCTATGGGGCCAACGTCCTGACTTTC.

The gene calls are TRBV28 and TRBJ1-2; D is ambiguous. The V and J ends lost 6 bases and 7 bases respectively, with 18 bases between them. Looked up from germline, CDR1 is MDHEN and CDR2 is SYDVKM. This CDR3 has 14 residues. Written as DNA, the CDR3 is TGTGCCAGCAGCAAGCCCGTCAGAATGAGTGGCTACACCTTC. This codes for CASSKPVRMSGYTF.

This clone was observed once. The V and J genes are TRBV11-3 and TRBJ2-1; 10 bases line up with TRBD2. The CDR3 runs to 15 residues. Germline CDR1 and CDR2: SGHNT and YENEEA. Trimming removed 5 bases from V and 5 bases from J; junction bases left unmatched: 6. The CDR3 DNA is TGTGCCAGCAGCCTAGCGGGAGTGGGGAACAATGAGCAGTTCTTC. This translates into CASSLAGVGNNEQFF.

Concerning this clone itself: Additional DNA sequences in this sample encode the identical CDR3. The J gene is TRBJ2-7, the V gene TRBV2; 8 bases line up with TRBD1. This CDR3 spans 17 amino acids. The junction had 12 bases not matched to a gene; V was cut back by 5 bases and J by 0 bases. Germline V CDR1 and CDR2: SNHLY, FYNNEI. CDR3 in amino acids: CASSQPRTGIFSYEQYF. DNA of the CDR3: TGTGCCAGCAGTCAACCCCGGACAGGGATTTTCTCCTACGAGCAGTACTTC.

V and J are TRBV5-4 and TRBJ2-3, with a possible D match to TRBD2 (6 bases). V lost 0 bases and J lost 4, with 12 bases in between. The CDR3 is made up of 15 amino acids. CDR1 and CDR2 (germline): SGHNT, YYREEE (reference sequence). The CDR3 DNA reads TGTGCCAGCAGCTTGGATTCGGGGGAGGCAGATACGCAGTATTTT. Protein: CASSLDSGEADTQYF.